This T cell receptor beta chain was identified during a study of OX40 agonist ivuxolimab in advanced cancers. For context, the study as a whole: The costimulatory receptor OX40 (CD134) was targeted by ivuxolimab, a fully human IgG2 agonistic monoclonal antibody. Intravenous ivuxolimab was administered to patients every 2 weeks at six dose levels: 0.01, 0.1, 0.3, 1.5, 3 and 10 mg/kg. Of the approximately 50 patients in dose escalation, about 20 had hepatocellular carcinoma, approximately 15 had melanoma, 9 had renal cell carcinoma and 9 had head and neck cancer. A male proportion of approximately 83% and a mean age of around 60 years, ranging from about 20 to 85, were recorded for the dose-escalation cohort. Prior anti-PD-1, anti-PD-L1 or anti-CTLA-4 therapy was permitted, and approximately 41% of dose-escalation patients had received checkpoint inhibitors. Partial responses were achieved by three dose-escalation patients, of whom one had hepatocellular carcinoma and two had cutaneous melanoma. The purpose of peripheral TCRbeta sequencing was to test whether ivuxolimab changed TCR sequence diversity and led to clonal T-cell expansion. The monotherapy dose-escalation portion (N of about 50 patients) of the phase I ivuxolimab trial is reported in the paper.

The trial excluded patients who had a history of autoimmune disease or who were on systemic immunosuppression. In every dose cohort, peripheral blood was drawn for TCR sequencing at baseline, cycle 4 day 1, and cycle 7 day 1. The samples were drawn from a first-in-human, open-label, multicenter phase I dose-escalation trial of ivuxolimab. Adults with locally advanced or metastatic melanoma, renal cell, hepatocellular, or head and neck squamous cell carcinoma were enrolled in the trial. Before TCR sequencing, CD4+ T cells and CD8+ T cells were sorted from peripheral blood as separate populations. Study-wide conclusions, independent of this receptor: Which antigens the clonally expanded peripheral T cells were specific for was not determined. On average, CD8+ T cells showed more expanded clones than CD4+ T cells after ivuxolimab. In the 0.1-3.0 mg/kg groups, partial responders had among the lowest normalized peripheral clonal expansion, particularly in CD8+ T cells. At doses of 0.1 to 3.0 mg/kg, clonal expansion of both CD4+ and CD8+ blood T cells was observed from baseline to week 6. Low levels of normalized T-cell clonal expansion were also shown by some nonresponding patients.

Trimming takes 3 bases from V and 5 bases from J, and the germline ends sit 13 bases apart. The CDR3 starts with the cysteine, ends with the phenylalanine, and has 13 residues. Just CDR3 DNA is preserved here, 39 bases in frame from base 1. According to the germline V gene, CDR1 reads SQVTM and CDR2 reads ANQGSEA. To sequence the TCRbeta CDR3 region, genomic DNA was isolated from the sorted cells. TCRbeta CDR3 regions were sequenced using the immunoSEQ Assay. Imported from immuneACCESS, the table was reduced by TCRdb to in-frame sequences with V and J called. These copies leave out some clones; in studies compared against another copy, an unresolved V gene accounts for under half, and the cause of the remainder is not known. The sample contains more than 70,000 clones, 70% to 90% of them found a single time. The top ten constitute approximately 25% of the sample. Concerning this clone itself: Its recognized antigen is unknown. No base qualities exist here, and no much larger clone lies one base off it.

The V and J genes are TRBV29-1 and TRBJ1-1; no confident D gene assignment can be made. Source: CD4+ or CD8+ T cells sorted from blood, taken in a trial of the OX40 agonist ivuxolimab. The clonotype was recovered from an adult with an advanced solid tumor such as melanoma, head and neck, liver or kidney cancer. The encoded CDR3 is CSVDGESRTEAFF. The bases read TGCAGCGTTGATGGGGAATCGAGGACTGAAGCTTTCTTT.